The entry below gives a single T cell receptor (beta chain) sequence along with its context. Preparation of the TCRbeta library involved a method that used unique molecular identifiers. TCRdb independently ran MiXCR on the PCR reads; one entry per CDR3 protein. This sample has fewer than 500,000 distinct CDR3 sequences; about 45% occur once, and the top ten carry about 30%. V shed 2 bases and J 2 bases; nucleotides not matched to a gene: 3. Germline V gives CDR1 SGHTA, CDR2 FQGNSA. This CDR3 region has 15 residues. The data derive from a study of T-cell reconstitution after alpha-beta-depleted transplantation in children.

The V and J genes are TRBV7-2 and TRBJ2-5, with 9 bases lining up with TRBD2. Material: PBMCs, obtained before TCRalphabeta/CD19-depleted stem cell transplant. The receptor comes from a girl under 10 years old with aplastic anemia, due to receive a stem cell transplant. The CDR3 DNA is TGTGCCAGCAGCTTACTAGCGGGGAGGCAAGAGACCCAGTACTTC. Protein product: CASSLLAGRQETQYF.